These 29 T cell receptor beta chains came from one sample sequenced in a study of identical twins. One entry per CDR3 protein results from TCRdb running MiXCR on the 5' RACE reads. The table records 450,000 to 650,000 distinct CDR3 sequences, more than 9% of them present only once. The same sample was also studied in work on yellow fever vaccine responses in identical twins.

Sample: PBMCs. The receptors come from a woman between 18 and 30 years old in good health.

The CDR3 region has the DNA TGCGCCAGCAGCTCCACAGAGAGCTATGGCTACACCTTC. Protein sequence: CASSSTESYGYTF. The chain uses TRBV5-1 and TRBJ1-2; D call uncertain. V lost 3 bases and J lost 4, with 10 bases in between. The germline gives CDR1 SGHRS, CDR2 YFSETQ. The CDR3 has 13 residues.

This clonotype has at least ten counts. The chain links TRBV6-2 or TRBV6-3 to TRBJ2-7; tentatively, D is TRBD1 (6 bases). This CDR3 has 13 residues. Germline V lookup: CDR1 MNHEY, CDR2 SVGEGT. Trimming shortened V by 8 bases and J by 0 bases, and 11 bases separated the two germline ends. The DNA of the CDR3 is TGTGCCAGCCATAAGGACAGCTCCTACGAGCAGTACTTC. This sequence encodes CASHKDSSYEQYF.

This CDR3 is CSVGPGLSETQYF. CDR3 nucleotides: TGCAGCGTTGGCCCGGGGCTAAGTGAGACCCAGTACTTC. The J gene is TRBJ2-5, the V gene TRBV29-1, with D perhaps given as TRBD1 or TRBD2 (5 bases each). From germline, CDR1 is SQVTM and CDR2 ANQGSEA. Trimming removed 4 bases from V and 5 bases from J, with 14 bases in between. This CDR3 spans 13 amino acids.

This clonotype was seen a handful of times. The rearrangement joins TRBV28 to TRBJ2-7; 10 bases are a match to TRBD2. V shed 6 bases, J shed 6 bases, and the junction held 8 bases outside the gene matches. CDR3 length: 14 residues. Germline V CDR1 and CDR2: MDHEN, SYDVKM. CDR3 sequence reads: CASSPAGGPVEQYF. CDR3 nucleotides: TGTGCCAGCAGCCCAGCGGGGGGGCCGGTCGAGCAGTACTTC.

The V gene is TRBV6-2 or TRBV6-3, the J gene TRBJ2-7; the D gene is possibly TRBD1 (8 bases). Trimming shortened V by 11 bases and J by 2 bases, and 16 bases separated the two germline ends. Germline V lookup: CDR1 MNHEY, CDR2 SVGEGT. The CDR3 contains 13 residues. CDR3 amino acids: CASDRGGAYEQYF. The CDR3 region has the DNA TGTGCCTCTGACAGGGGAGGGGCCTACGAGCAGTACTTC.

The chain uses TRBV6-5 and TRBJ2-5; 8 nucleotides agree with TRBD2. With 1 base clipped from V and 3 bases from J, the junction kept 4 bases outside the gene matches. CDR1 and CDR2 from the germline V gene are MNHEY and SVGAGI. The CDR3 spans 15 residues. Here the CDR3 reads CASSYWRGDKETQYF. In DNA, the CDR3 is TGTGCCAGCAGTTACTGGCGGGGGGATAAAGAGACCCAGTACTTC.

This clonotype was counted many times. This sequence joins TRBV12-3 or TRBV12-4 and TRBJ2-7; TRBD1 agrees at 7 bases. The CDR3 length is 12 residues. The trim removed 3 bases at V and 6 bases at J, leaving 2 bases unmatched. The DNA of the CDR3 is TGTGCCAGCAGTTTCCCAGGGGGCGAGCAGTACTTC. Amino acids: CASSFPGGEQYF.

This clonotype was observed at least ten times. V usage is TRBV28 and J usage is TRBJ1-1; 7 positions agree with TRBD1. Germline lookup yields CDR1 MDHEN and CDR2 SYDVKM. With V trimmed by 4 bases and J by 5 bases, 7 bases remained unmatched. The CDR3 covers 14 residues. In nucleotides, the CDR3 is TGTGCCAGCAGTTCCACAGGGGAAAGAACTGAAGCTTTCTTT. Translation gives CASSSTGERTEAFF.

The V and J genes are TRBV21-1 and TRBJ2-4; the table's D call, TRBD1, has no DNA check behind it. TRBV21-1 is given as a pseudogene. There are 16 residues in the CDR3. The CDR3 is CARKQTGRLAKNIQYF. The CDR3 DNA is TGTGCCAGGAAACAAACAGGGAGACTAGCCAAAAACATTCAGTACTTC.

The chain couples TRBV20-1 to TRBJ2-3, with D possibly matching TRBD2 (7 bases). V gave up 0 bases and J gave up 9 bases, with 22 bases separating them. The CDR3 contains 16 residues. In germline, CDR1 is DFQATT, CDR2 SNEGSKA (reference sequence). The DNA of the CDR3 is TGCAGTGCTAGAGATAGGGCGGGGGCCTTGCTGAAAACGCAGTATTTT. This gives the protein CSARDRAGALLKTQYF.

This clonotype was recorded at least ten times. The chain recombines TRBV3-1 with TRBJ1-2, with no clear D. Germline values: CDR1 LGHDT, CDR2 YNNKEL (reference sequence). CDR3 size: 12 residues. The V gene lost 3 bases and the J gene lost 4 bases, with 6 bases spanning the gap. CDR3 bases: TGTGCCAGCAGCCACGTCAGCTATGGCTACACCTTC. Amino acids: CASSHVSYGYTF.

The rearrangement links TRBV7-9 to TRBJ2-1, with a possible D match to TRBD1 (6 bases). V lost 5 bases to trimming and J lost 5 bases, with 16 bases between them. The CDR3 sequence is 15 residues long. The V gene's germline CDR1 is SEHNR and CDR2 FQNEAQ (reference sequence). The CDR3 loop is CASSETGAPNNEQFF. The CDR3 region has the DNA TGTGCCAGCAGCGAGACAGGAGCCCCCAACAATGAGCAGTTCTTC.

This rearrangement joins TRBV20-1 to TRBJ2-1; D is ambiguous. This CDR3 is built from 16 residues. The V gene lost 3 bases and the J gene lost 4 bases, with 19 bases spanning the gap. Germline CDR1 and CDR2: DFQATT and SNEGSKA (reference sequence). CDR3 DNA: TGCAGTGCTAGTAGTGATCCGTGGGCGGAATACAATGAGCAGTTCTTC. This gives the protein CSASSDPWAEYNEQFF.

This clonotype came up many times. V and J are TRBV10-3 and TRBJ2-3, with 7 nucleotides matching TRBD1. With V trimmed by 0 bases and J by 4 bases, 7 bases remained unmatched. Looked up from germline, CDR1 is ENHRY and CDR2 is SYGVKD. The CDR3 covers 16 residues. The CDR3 reads CAISESGRGFADTQYF. CDR3 nucleotides: TGTGCCATCAGTGAGTCCGGCAGGGGGTTCGCAGATACGCAGTATTTT.

The genes are TRBV7-2 and TRBJ1-2, with TRBD1 as a possible D gene (5 bases). Trimming removed 1 base from V and 2 bases from J, with 17 bases in between. The CDR3 covers 17 residues. The germline CDR1 and CDR2 sequences are SGHTA and FQGNSA. CDR3 in DNA: TGTGCCAGCAGCTTAGGCGCCGGCAGGGCTTCCAACTATGGCTACACCTTC. Protein product: CASSLGAGRASNYGYTF. Complete variable domain (other parts from reference TRBV7-2 and TRBJ1-2): GAGVSQSPSNKVTEKGKDVELRCDPISGHTALYWYRQSLGQGLEFLIYFQGNSAPDKSGLPSDRFSAERTGGSVSTLTIQRTQQEDSAVYLCASSLGAGRASNYGYTFGSGTRLTVV.

This clonotype has a count of ten or more. The V and J genes are TRBV7-9 and TRBJ2-2; 9 bases are shared with TRBD1. The germline gives CDR1 SEHNR, CDR2 FQNEAQ (reference sequence). V gave up 5 bases and J gave up 1 base; unmatched junction bases: 5. The CDR3 extends over 16 amino acids. CDR3 sequence reads: CASSLRDRVNTGELFF. The DNA of the CDR3 is TGTGCCAGCAGCCTGAGGGACAGGGTGAACACCGGGGAGCTGTTTTTT. The variable domain in full, with the rest retrieved from reference TRBV7-9 and TRBJ2-2, is DTGVSQNPRHKITKRGQNVTFRCDPISEHNRLYWYRQTLGQGPEFLTYFQNEAQLEKSRLLSDRFSAERPKGSFSTLEIQRTEQGDSAMYLCASSLRDRVNTGELFFGEGSRLTVL.

This clonotype appeared a few times. V gene TRBV20-1 combines with J gene TRBJ2-6; possibly TRBD1 for D (6 bases). Germline values: CDR1 DFQATT, CDR2 SNEGSKA (reference sequence). The V gene lost 0 bases and the J gene lost 9 bases, with 21 bases spanning the gap. This CDR3 region has 17 residues. The CDR3: CSARDYPGTPTGNVLTF. CDR3 sequence (DNA): TGCAGTGCTAGAGACTACCCGGGGACACCAACGGGCAACGTCCTGACTTTC.

This sequence joins TRBV12-5 and TRBJ2-3; TRBD1 is a possible D gene (6 bases). CDR1 is LGHNT, CDR2 FRNRAP, per germline. Trimming cost V 4 bases and J 5 bases, with 13 bases left between them. The CDR3 loop spans 14 amino acids. This CDR3 is CASGWGIRGDTQYF. CDR3 nucleotides: TGTGCTAGTGGTTGGGGGATCAGGGGAGATACGCAGTATTTT.

This clonotype has at least ten counts. This chain links TRBV27 with TRBJ2-1, with D hard to call. CDR3 length equals 18 residues. V gave up 0 bases and J gave up 2 bases, with 17 bases separating them. The V gene's germline CDR1 is MNHEY and CDR2 SMNVEV (reference sequence). CDR3 DNA sequence: TGTGCCAGCAGTTTATCGGGTTCCAGGTATTCCGCCTACAATGAGCAGTTCTTC. It codes for CASSLSGSRYSAYNEQFF.

CDR3 bases: TGCGCCAGCAGCCAAGATGGGGCCGGGGAGCTGTTTTTT. It yields the protein CASSQDGAGELFF. V and J are TRBV4-3 and TRBJ2-2; no reliable D call. The CDR3 is 13 residues long. CDR1 is LGHNA and CDR2 is YSLEER in the germline V gene. Trimming pared 0 bases from V and 6 bases from J, leaving 5 bases between.

This clonotype showed up many times. CDR3 residues: CASSVQGTPTDTQYF. As DNA, the CDR3 is TGTGCCAGCAGCGTACAGGGGACCCCCACAGATACGCAGTATTTT. The chain carries TRBV9 and TRBJ2-3; weak D call: TRBD1 (6 bases). The germline V and J ends were trimmed by 1 base and 2 bases, with 11 bases remaining between them. Germline CDR1 SGDLS, CDR2 YYNGEE. CDR3 length equals 15 residues.

This clonotype was detected ten times or more. The chain recombines TRBV3-1 with TRBJ2-6, with unresolved D. Between the trimmed V and J ends, which lost 0 bases and 2 bases, there was a span of 11 bases. Germline V gives CDR1 LGHDT, CDR2 YNNKEL (reference sequence). This CDR3 is built from 17 residues. The CDR3 loop reads CASSQDTARAGANVLTF. The CDR3, as DNA: TGTGCCAGCAGCCAAGATACGGCACGAGCTGGGGCCAACGTCCTGACTTTC. Full variable domain (outside the CDR3, taken from reference TRBV3-1 and TRBJ2-6): DTAVSQTPKYLVTQMGNDKSIKCEQNLGHDTMYWYKQDSKKFLKIMFSYNNKELIINETVPNRFSPKSPDKAHLNLHINSLELGDSAVYFCASSQDTARAGANVLTFGAGSRLTVL.

This sequence joins TRBV4-2 and TRBJ2-4; D gene unclear. Trimming took 0 bases from V and 0 from J, leaving 18 bases between them. Germline V gene lookup returns CDR1 LGHNA and CDR2 YNFKEQ. The CDR3 spans 19 residues. CDR3 bases: TGTGCCAGCAGCCAAGATGGGCAGGCGCCCAATTCAGCCAAAAACATTCAGTACTTC. It encodes CASSQDGQAPNSAKNIQYF.

A few counts support this clonotype. The chain is built from TRBV20-1 and TRBJ2-7; 8 nucleotides agree with TRBD2. Germline CDR1 DFQATT, CDR2 SNEGSKA (reference sequence). The CDR3 runs 13 residues. V dropped 1 base and J dropped 5; count of bases not matched to a gene: 4. CDR3 sequence (DNA): TGCAGTGCTAGAGCGGGGGGGTTCCACGAGCAGTACTTC. This gives the protein CSARAGGFHEQYF.

This clonotype was observed a few times. The chain links TRBV20-1 to TRBJ1-2; 9 bases line up with TRBD1. The V and J ends lost 0 bases and 5 bases, in that order; junction bases with no gene match: 10. The CDR3 extends over 16 amino acids. From germline, CDR1 is DFQATT and CDR2 SNEGSKA (reference sequence). The CDR3 bases are TGCAGTGCTAGAGATGGTGGACAGGGGATAATTTATGGCTACACCTTC. Its translation is CSARDGGQGIIYGYTF.

This clonotype was counted at least ten times. Germline and junction disagree at one end, which may indicate a read error. The chain employs TRBV2 and TRBJ1-4, with unresolved D. This CDR3 has 11 residues. The V gene's germline CDR1 is SNHLY and CDR2 FYNNEI. The DNA for the CDR3 is TGTGCCAGCACTGAAACGGGAAAACTGTTTTTT. The encoded protein is CASTETGKLFF.

This clonotype occurred a few times. The V gene is TRBV11-2, the J gene TRBJ2-5; a possible D gene is TRBD1 (6 bases). Germline loops: CDR1 SGHAT, CDR2 FQNNGV. V was trimmed by 5 bases and J by 5 bases, leaving 18 bases between them. The CDR3 length is 15 residues. CDR3 nucleotide sequence: TGTGCCAGCAGCATATCCCAGGGGTTCGGGGAGACCCAGTACTTC. It is translated as CASSISQGFGETQYF. Variable domain in full (rest from reference TRBV11-2 and TRBJ2-5): EAGVAQSPRYKIIEKRQSVAFWCNPISGHATLYWYQQILGQGPKLLIQFQNNGVVDDSQLPKDRFSAERLKGVDSTLKIQPAKLEDSAVYLCASSISQGFGETQYFGPGTRLLVL.

V usage is TRBV20-1 and J usage is TRBJ2-2; possibly TRBD2 for D (7 bases). The V end lost 5 bases, the J end lost 5 bases, and 18 bases lay between the germline ends. The CDR3 covers 15 residues. Germline V gene data show CDR1 as DFQATT and CDR2 as SNEGSKA (reference sequence). CDR3 loop: CSAGGAQGWTGELFF. The CDR3 nucleotides are TGCAGTGCTGGGGGGGCTCAGGGATGGACCGGGGAGCTGTTTTTT.

A few counts support this clonotype. This rearrangement joins TRBV3-1 to TRBJ2-7, with 10 bases aligning to TRBD2. The CDR3 runs to 15 residues. Germline V lookup: CDR1 LGHDT, CDR2 YNNKEL (reference sequence). The trim removed 0 bases at V and 3 bases at J, leaving 2 bases unmatched. CDR3 bases: TGTGCCAGCAGCCAAGAGACTAGCGGGTTCTACGAGCAGTACTTC. It is translated as CASSQETSGFYEQYF.